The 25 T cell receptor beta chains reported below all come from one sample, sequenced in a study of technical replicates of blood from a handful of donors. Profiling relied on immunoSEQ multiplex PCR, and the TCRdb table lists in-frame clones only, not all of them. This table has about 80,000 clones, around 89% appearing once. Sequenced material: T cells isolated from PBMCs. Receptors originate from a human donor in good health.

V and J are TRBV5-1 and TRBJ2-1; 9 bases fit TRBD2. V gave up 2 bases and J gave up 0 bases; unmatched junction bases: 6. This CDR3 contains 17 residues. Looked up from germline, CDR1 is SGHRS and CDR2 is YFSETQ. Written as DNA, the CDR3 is TGCGCCAGCAGCTTCGGATCTAGCGGGAACTCCTACAATGAGCAGTTCTTC. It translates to CASSFGSSGNSYNEQFF. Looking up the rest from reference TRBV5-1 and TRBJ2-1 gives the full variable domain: KAGVTQTPRYLIKTRGQQVTLSCSPISGHRSVSWYQQTPGQGLQFLFEYFSETQRNKGNFPGRFSGRQFSNSRSEMNVSTLELGDSALYLCASSFGSSGNSYNEQFFGPGTRLTVL.

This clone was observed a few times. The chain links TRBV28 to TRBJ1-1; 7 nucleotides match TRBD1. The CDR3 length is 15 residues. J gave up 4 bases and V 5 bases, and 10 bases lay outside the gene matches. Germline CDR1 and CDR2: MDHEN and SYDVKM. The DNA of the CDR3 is TGTGCCAGCAGTACCCCAAGTTACAGGGGCACTGAAGCTTTCTTT. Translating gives CASSTPSYRGTEAFF.

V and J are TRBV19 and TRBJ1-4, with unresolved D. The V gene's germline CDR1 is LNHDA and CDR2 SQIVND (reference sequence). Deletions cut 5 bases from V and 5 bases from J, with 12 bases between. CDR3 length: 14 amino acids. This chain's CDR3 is CASSYRERNEKLFF. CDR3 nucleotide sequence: TGTGCCAGTAGTTACCGGGAGCGGAATGAAAAACTGTTTTTT. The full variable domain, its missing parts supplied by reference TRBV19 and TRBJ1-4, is DGGITQSPKYLFRKEGQNVTLSCEQNLNHDAMYWYRQDPGQGLRLIYYSQIVNDFQKGDIAEGYSVSREKKESFPLTVTSAQKNPTAFYLCASSYRERNEKLFFGSGTQLSVL.

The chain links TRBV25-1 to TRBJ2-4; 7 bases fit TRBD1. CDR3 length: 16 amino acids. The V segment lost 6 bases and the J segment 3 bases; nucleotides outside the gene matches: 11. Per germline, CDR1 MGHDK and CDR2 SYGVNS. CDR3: CASSEVGWDSKNIQYF. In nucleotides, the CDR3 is TGTGCCAGCAGCGAAGTAGGGTGGGACAGCAAAAACATTCAGTACTTC.

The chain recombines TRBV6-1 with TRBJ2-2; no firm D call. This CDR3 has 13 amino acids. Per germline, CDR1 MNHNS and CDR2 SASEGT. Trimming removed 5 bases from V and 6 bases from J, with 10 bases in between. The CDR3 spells CASSPVLAGELFF. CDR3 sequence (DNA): TGTGCCAGCAGTCCGGTCCTGGCCGGGGAGCTGTTTTTT.

The CDR3 bases are TGTGCCAGCAGCTTATCGGTCCCCGAGCAGTACTTC. This encodes CASSLSVPEQYF. The V call is TRBV5-8, the J call TRBJ2-7; D is undetermined. V was pared by 2 bases and J by 6 bases, with 9 bases between. The CDR3 runs 12 residues. CDR1 is SGHTS, CDR2 YDEGEE, per germline.

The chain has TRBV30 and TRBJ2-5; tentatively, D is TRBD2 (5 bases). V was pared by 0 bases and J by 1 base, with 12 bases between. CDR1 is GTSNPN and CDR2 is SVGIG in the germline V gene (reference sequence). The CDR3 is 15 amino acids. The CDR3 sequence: CAWSVQRGLQETQYF. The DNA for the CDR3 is TGTGCCTGGAGTGTACAGCGAGGGCTCCAAGAGACCCAGTACTTC.

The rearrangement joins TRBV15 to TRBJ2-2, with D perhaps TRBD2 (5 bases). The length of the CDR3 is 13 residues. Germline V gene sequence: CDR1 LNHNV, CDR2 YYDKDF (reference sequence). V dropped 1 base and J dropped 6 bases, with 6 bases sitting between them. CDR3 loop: CATSRAGAGELFF. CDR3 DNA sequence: TGTGCCACCAGCAGAGCCGGGGCCGGGGAGCTGTTTTTT.

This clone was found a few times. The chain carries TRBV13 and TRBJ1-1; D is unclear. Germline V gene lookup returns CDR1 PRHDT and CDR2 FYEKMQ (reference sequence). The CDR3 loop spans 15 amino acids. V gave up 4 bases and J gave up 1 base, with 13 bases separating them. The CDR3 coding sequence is TGTGCCAGCAGCTCAGGACGCCGGGGGAACACTGAAGCTTTCTTT. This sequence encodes CASSSGRRGNTEAFF.

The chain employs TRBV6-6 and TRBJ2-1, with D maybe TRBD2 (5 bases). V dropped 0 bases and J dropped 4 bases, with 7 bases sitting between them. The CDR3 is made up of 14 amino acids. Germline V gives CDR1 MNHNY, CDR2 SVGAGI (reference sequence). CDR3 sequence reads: CASSYSEGYNEQFF. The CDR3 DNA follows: TGTGCCAGCAGTTACTCCGAGGGATACAATGAGCAGTTCTTC.

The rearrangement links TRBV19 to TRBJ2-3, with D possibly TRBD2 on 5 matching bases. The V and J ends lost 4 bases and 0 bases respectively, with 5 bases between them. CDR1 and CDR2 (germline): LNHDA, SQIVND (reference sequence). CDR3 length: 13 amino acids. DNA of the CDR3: TGTGCCAGTAGTAGCGGGAGCACAGATACGCAGTATTTT. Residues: CASSSGSTDTQYF.

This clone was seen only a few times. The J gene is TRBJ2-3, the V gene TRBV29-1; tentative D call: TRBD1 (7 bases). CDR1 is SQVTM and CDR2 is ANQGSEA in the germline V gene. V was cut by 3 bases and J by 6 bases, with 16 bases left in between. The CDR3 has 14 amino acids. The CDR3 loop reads CSVERRGQQDTQYF. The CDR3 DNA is TGCAGCGTTGAGAGGAGGGGGCAGCAGGATACGCAGTATTTT.

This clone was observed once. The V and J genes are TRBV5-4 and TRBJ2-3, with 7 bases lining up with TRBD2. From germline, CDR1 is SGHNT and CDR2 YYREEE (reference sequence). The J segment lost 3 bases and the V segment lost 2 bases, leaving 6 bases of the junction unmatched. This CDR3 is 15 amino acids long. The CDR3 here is CASSLTGGWTDTQYF. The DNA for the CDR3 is TGTGCCAGCAGCTTAACGGGAGGATGGACAGATACGCAGTATTTT. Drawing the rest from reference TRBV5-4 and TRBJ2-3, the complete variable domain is ETGVTQSPTHLIKTRGQQVTLRCSSQSGHNTVSWYQQALGQGPQFIFQYYREEENGRGNFPPRFSGLQFPNYSSELNVNALELDDSALYLCASSLTGGWTDTQYFGPGTRLTVL.

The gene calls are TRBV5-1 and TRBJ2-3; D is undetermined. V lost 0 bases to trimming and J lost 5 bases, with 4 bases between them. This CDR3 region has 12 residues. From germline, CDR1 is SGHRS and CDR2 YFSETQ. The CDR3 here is CASSLDLDTQYF. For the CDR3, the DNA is TGCGCCAGCAGCTTGGATCTAGATACGCAGTATTTT.

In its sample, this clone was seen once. The CDR3 protein is CASSSTGDEQYF. CDR3 in DNA: TGTGCCAGCAGTTCGACAGGGGACGAGCAGTACTTC. The chain combines TRBV27 with TRBJ2-7; 8 bases fit TRBD1. Germline-derived CDR1 and CDR2 are MNHEY and SMNVEV (reference sequence). The length of the CDR3 is 12 residues. With V trimmed by 4 bases and J by 5 bases, 1 base remained unmatched.

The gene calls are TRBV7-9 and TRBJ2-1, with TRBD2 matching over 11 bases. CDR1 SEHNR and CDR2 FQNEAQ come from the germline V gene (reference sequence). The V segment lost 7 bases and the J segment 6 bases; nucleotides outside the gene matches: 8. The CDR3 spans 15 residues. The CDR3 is CASIGVAGGGNEQFF. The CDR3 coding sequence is TGTGCCAGCATCGGGGTAGCGGGGGGGGGCAATGAGCAGTTCTTC. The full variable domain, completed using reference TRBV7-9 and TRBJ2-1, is DTGVSQNPRHKITKRGQNVTFRCDPISEHNRLYWYRQTLGQGPEFLTYFQNEAQLEKSRLLSDRFSAERPKGSFSTLEIQRTEQGDSAMYLCASIGVAGGGNEQFFGPGTRLTVL.

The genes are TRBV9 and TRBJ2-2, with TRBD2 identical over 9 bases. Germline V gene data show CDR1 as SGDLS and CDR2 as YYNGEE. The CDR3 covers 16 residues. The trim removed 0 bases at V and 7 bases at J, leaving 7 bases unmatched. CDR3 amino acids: CASSVATSGRNGELFF. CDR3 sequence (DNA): TGTGCCAGCAGCGTAGCTACGAGCGGGAGGAACGGGGAGCTGTTTTTT.

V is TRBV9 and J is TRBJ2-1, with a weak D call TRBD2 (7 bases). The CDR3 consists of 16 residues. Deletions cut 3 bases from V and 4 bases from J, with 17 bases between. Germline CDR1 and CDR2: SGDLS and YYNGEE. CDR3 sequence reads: CASSGAMRGGYNEQFF. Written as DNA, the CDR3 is TGTGCCAGCAGCGGGGCGATGAGGGGGGGGTACAATGAGCAGTTCTTC.

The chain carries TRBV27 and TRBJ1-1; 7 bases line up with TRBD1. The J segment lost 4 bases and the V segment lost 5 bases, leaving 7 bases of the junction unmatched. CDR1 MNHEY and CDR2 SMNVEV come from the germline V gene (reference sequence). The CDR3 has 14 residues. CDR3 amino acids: CASSQGVYGTEAFF. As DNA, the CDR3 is TGTGCCAGCAGTCAGGGGGTTTACGGCACTGAAGCTTTCTTT.

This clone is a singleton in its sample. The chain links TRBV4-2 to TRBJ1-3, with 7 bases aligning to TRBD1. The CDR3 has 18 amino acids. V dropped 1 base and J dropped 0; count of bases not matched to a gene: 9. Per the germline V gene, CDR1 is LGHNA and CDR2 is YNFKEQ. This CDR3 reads CASSQADREWSSGNTIYF. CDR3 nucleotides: TGTGCCAGCAGCCAAGCCGACAGGGAATGGAGCTCTGGAAACACCATATATTTT.

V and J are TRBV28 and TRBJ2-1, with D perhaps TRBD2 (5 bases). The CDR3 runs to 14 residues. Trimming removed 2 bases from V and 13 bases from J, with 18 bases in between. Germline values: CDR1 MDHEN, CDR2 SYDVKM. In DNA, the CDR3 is TGTGCCAGCAGTTTAGTGGAGGACTCGACCTATCAGTTCTTC. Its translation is CASSLVEDSTYQFF.

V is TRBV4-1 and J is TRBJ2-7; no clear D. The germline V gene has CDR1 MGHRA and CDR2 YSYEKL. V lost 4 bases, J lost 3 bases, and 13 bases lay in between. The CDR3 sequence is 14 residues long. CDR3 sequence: CASSPGPAVYEQYF. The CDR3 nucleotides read TGCGCCAGCAGCCCAGGTCCGGCTGTCTACGAGCAGTACTTC.

The CDR3 coding sequence is TGTGCCAGCAGTGTGGAGGGTCACACTGAAGCTTTCTTT. Protein product: CASSVEGHTEAFF. The J gene is TRBJ1-1, the V gene TRBV2; unclear D gene. The CDR3 runs 13 residues. Looked up from germline, CDR1 is SNHLY and CDR2 is FYNNEI. Trimming left V 4 bases short and J 3 bases short, with 9 bases between. Drawing the rest from reference TRBV2 and TRBJ1-1, the complete variable domain is EPEVTQTPSHQVTQMGQEVILRCVPISNHLYFYWYRQILGQKVEFLVSFYNNEISEKSEIFDDQFSVERPDGSNFTLKIRSTKLEDSAMYFCASSVEGHTEAFFGQGTRLTVV.

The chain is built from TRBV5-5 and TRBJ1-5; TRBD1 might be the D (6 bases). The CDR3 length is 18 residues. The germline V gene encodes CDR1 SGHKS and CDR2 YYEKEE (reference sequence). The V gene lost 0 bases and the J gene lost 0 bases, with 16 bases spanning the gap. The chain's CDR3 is CASSLGAGAAYSNQPQHF. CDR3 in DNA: TGTGCCAGCAGCTTGGGGGCAGGGGCAGCTTATAGCAATCAGCCCCAGCATTTT.

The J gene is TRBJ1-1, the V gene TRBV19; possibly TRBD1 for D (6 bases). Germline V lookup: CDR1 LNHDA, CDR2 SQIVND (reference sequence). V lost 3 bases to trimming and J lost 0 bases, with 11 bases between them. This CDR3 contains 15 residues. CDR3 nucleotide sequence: TGTGCCAGTAGTATGGGGGACACTCTGAACACTGAAGCTTTCTTT. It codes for CASSMGDTLNTEAFF.